This TCR beta chain comes out of a study of blood T cell repertoires in COVID-19. Looking at the study overall: Acute and convalescent COVID-19 samples came from the United States, Italy and Spain. PBMCs, B-cell-depleted T cells, or T cells provided the cDNA or gDNA that made up the material.

Germline V lookup: CDR1 SGHVS, CDR2 FQNEAQ. CDR3 length equals 21 residues. The V segment lost 3 bases and the J segment 0 bases; nucleotides outside the gene matches: 17. Per the study methods: Reference gene primer amplification gave nucleated cell count estimates. Only in-frame clones appear in the TCRdb table, and some are missing; sequencing was by immunoSEQ multiplex PCR. V and J calls plus clone size are reproduced from that table; the DNA served to infer D and trimming. The profile shows under 300,000 clones, 79% of them singletons. The sequenced sample consisted of peripheral blood. This receptor was taken from a woman aged 40 to 50 with active or convalescent COVID-19. The chain employs TRBV7-8 and TRBJ1-3; 10 bases map to TRBD1. The CDR3: CASSLRPTGGLISSSGNTIYF. As DNA, the CDR3 is TGTGCCAGCAGCTTGAGGCCGACAGGGGGCCTTATCTCGAGCTCTGGAAACACCATATATTTT.